The present T cell receptor (beta chain) was sequenced within a study of cytomegalovirus exposure and HLA in healthy donors. Study summary: Membership in the Caucasian-associated ancestry cluster was found for 81% of about 430 genotyped donors.

Primers included in the PCR were 60 Vbeta and 13 Jbeta primers. Produced via immunoSEQ multiplex PCR; TCRdb's table is partial and in-frame only. Of around 91,000 clones listed, around 64% are singletons. This clonotype originated in a human donor in good health. The sample consisted of PBMCs.

DNA of the CDR3: TGTGCCAGCAGTTTCCGGGACAGGGGGCGCGAGCAGTACTTC. Its protein product is CASSFRDRGREQYF. The chain combines TRBV6-5 with TRBJ2-7, with 12 nucleotides matching TRBD1. With 4 bases clipped from V and 6 bases from J, the junction kept 4 bases outside the gene matches. This CDR3 has 14 amino acids. In germline, CDR1 is MNHEY, CDR2 SVGAGI.